One and the same sample provided the 8 T cell receptor beta chains below, sequenced in a study of CD8 T cells in Susac syndrome. An amount of RNA that ranged from about 0.45 to 1 ug was reverse transcribed with random hexamers. TCRdb fed the immunoSEQ multiplex PCR reads into MiXCR, producing one record per CDR3 protein. The data show about 300,000 distinct CDR3 sequences, with about 85% seen just once and over 0.1% held by the top ten. The sequenced sample consisted of CD8+ T cells from PBMCs. All receptors derive from a human donor with multiple sclerosis.

This chain connects TRBV27 to TRBJ1-3; D is undetermined. CDR1 is MNHEY, CDR2 SMNVEV, per germline (reference sequence). V lost 5 bases, J lost 1 base, and 12 bases lay in between. The CDR3 sequence is 15 residues long. The CDR3 loop is CASSPYAGSGNTIYF. The CDR3 DNA reads as TGTGCCAGCAGTCCCTATGCGGGGTCTGGAAACACCATATATTTT.

The J gene is TRBJ1-5, the V gene TRBV27; 9 nucleotides agree with TRBD1. V shed 1 base, J shed 2 bases, and the junction held 6 bases outside the gene matches. The CDR3 covers 17 residues. Germline assignment: CDR1 MNHEY and CDR2 SMNVEV (reference sequence). The CDR3 sequence: CASSLYRDRDGNQPQHF. The CDR3 nucleotides read TGTGCCAGCAGTTTATATAGGGACAGGGATGGCAATCAGCCCCAGCATTTT.

The chain uses TRBV12-5 and TRBJ1-1, with D maybe TRBD1 (6 bases). V was shortened by 2 bases and J by 4 bases, with 11 bases between the two germline ends. Germline V gene data show CDR1 as LGHNT and CDR2 as FRNRAP. The length of the CDR3 is 14 residues. Here the CDR3 reads CASGLSDRLTEAFF. The CDR3 DNA reads as TGTGCTAGTGGTTTGTCGGACAGACTCACTGAAGCTTTCTTT.

The chain combines TRBV13 with TRBJ2-1; D is possibly TRBD1 (5 bases). Germline loops: CDR1 PRHDT, CDR2 FYEKMQ (reference sequence). This CDR3 has 13 amino acids. V lost 10 bases and J 1 base, leaving 11 bases between the germline ends. CDR3 coding DNA: TGTGCCACCTCCAGGGTATCCTACAATGAGCAGTTCTTC. This encodes CATSRVSYNEQFF.

The chain combines TRBV6-5 with TRBJ2-7, with TRBD2 identical over 7 bases. The CDR3 spans 16 residues. Germline CDR1 reads MNHEY; CDR2 reads SVGAGI. J lost 2 bases, V lost 2 bases, and 9 bases had no gene match. CDR3 residues: CASSYGLAGVAYEQYF. Written as DNA, the CDR3 is TGTGCCAGCAGTTACGGTCTGGCGGGAGTTGCCTACGAGCAGTACTTC.

There are a few counts of this clonotype. CDR3 protein: CASSAHGPRSRVDTQYF. The CDR3 region has the DNA TGTGCCAGCAGCGCCCATGGACCGCGGTCAAGAGTAGATACGCAGTATTTT. V and J are TRBV11-2 and TRBJ2-3; no definite D call. This CDR3 has 17 residues. Germline CDR1 SGHAT, CDR2 FQNNGV. V shed 5 bases and J shed 5 bases, with 23 bases lying between them.

The chain uses TRBV10-3 and TRBJ2-6; 7 nucleotides match TRBD2. V dropped 3 bases and J dropped 0; count of bases not matched to a gene: 14. Germline assignment: CDR1 ENHRY and CDR2 SYGVKD. This CDR3 has 20 amino acids. CDR3 in DNA: TGTGCCATCAGTGACTTGAGGCTAGCGGATTCCCTCTCTGGGGCCAACGTCCTGACTTTC. This encodes CAISDLRLADSLSGANVLTF.

The chain uses TRBV12-5 and TRBJ1-1; D uncertain. Germline V gene data show CDR1 as LGHNT and CDR2 as FRNRAP. The CDR3 is 13 residues long. The V gene lost 3 bases and the J gene lost 7 bases, with 12 bases spanning the gap. The DNA of the CDR3 is TGTGCTAGTGGTTTAAACCAAAGGCTTGAAGCTTTCTTT. This sequence encodes CASGLNQRLEAFF.